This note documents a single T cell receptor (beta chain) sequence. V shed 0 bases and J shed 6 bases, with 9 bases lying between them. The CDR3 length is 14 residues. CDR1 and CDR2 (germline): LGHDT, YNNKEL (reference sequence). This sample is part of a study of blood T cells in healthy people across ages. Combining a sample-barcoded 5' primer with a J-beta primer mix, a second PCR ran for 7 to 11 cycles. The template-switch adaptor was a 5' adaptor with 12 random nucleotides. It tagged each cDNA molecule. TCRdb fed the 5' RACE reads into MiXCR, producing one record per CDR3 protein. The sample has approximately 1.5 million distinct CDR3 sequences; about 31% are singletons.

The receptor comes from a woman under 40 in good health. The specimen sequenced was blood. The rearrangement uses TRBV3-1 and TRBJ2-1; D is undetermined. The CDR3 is CASSQEGQANEQFF. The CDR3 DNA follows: TGTGCCAGCAGCCAAGAAGGGCAGGCCAATGAGCAGTTCTTC.